This T cell receptor (beta chain) was found in a study of blood T cell repertoires in COVID-19. Study summary: PBMCs, B-cell-depleted T cells, or T cells provided the cDNA or gDNA that made up the material.

While infection was still active, Seattle patients were enrolled and then followed longitudinally. Method: immunoSEQ multiplex PCR; TCRdb's copy keeps in-frame clones and lacks some. This table has hundreds of thousands of clones, approximately 86% appearing once. Per the germline V gene, CDR1 is SGDLS and CDR2 is YYNGEE. V gave up 3 bases and J gave up 0 bases, with 12 bases separating them. This CDR3 comprises 16 residues. The V gene is TRBV9, the J gene TRBJ1-4; D might be TRBD1 (6 bases). Source material: peripheral blood. This TCR came from a woman in her sixties or seventies with COVID-19, enrolled during active disease. In nucleotides, the CDR3 is TGTGCCAGCAGCGCAGAACAGGGTGCAACTAATGAAAAACTGTTTTTT. Encoded protein: CASSAEQGATNEKLFF.